This is a list of T cell receptor beta chains from one sample in a study of CD8+ T cells in alopecia areata. Libraries were prepared by immunoSEQ multiplex PCR; TCRdb keeps only in-frame clonotypes and omits some of them. The data contain around 86,000 clones, 70% to 80% of them singletons. The sample was CD8+ T cells sorted from blood, taken around week 44, from a patient treated with tofacitinib. Receptors originate from a human donor with alopecia areata. CDR3s include the opening cysteine and the closing phenylalanine or tryptophan. The order of the fields is J gene, D gene, V gene, clone size, CDR3 protein, CDR3 DNA. The D gene is left open where the match is weak. Only some rows state a clone size, as once, few, many or a class for expanded clones.

j_call: TRBJ2-2
d_call: TRBD1
v_call: TRBV29-1
clone_size: few
cdr3_aa: CSAILDDRGRSTGELFF
cdr3_nt: TGCAGCGCCATTTTGGACGACAGGGGACGAAGCACCGGGGAGCTGTTTTTT

j_call: TRBJ2-7
d_call: .
v_call: TRBV7-9
clone_size: .
cdr3_aa: CASSSDSDYEQYF
cdr3_nt: TGTGCCAGCAGCTCGGACAGCGACTACGAGCAGTACTTC

j_call: TRBJ2-5
d_call: .
v_call: TRBV9
clone_size: .
cdr3_aa: CASSAHGQSQETQYF
cdr3_nt: TGTGCCAGCAGCGCGCACGGACAGAGCCAAGAGACCCAGTACTTC

j_call: TRBJ2-3
d_call: .
v_call: TRBV15
clone_size: few
cdr3_aa: CATSRNRDTDTQYF
cdr3_nt: TGTGCCACCAGCAGGAACCGGGACACAGATACGCAGTATTTT

j_call: TRBJ2-7
d_call: .
v_call: TRBV30
clone_size: few
cdr3_aa: CAWSGGVGIYEQYF
cdr3_nt: TGTGCCTGGAGTGGTGGAGTTGGGATCTACGAGCAGTACTTC

j_call: TRBJ2-3
d_call: .
v_call: TRBV5-6
clone_size: .
cdr3_aa: CASSPGSDTQYF
cdr3_nt: TGTGCCAGCAGCCCAGGGTCAGATACGCAGTATTTT

j_call: TRBJ2-2
d_call: TRBD1
v_call: TRBV29-1
clone_size: .
cdr3_aa: CSAFGTGTGELFF
cdr3_nt: TGCAGCGCCTTCGGGACAGGGACCGGAGAGCTGTTTTTT

j_call: TRBJ2-3
d_call: TRBD2
v_call: TRBV7-2
clone_size: .
cdr3_aa: CASSLRLAGVGDTQYF
cdr3_nt: TGTGCCAGCAGCTTACGGTTGGCGGGGGTCGGGGATACGCAGTATTTT

j_call: TRBJ1-1
d_call: .
v_call: TRBV7-9
clone_size: .
cdr3_aa: CASSFLTTLNTEAFF
cdr3_nt: TGTGCCAGCAGCTTCTTAACTACCTTGAACACTGAAGCTTTCTTT

j_call: TRBJ1-1
d_call: .
v_call: TRBV28
clone_size: .
cdr3_aa: CASSFGTEAFF
cdr3_nt: TGTGCCAGCAGTTTCGGGACTGAAGCTTTCTTT

j_call: TRBJ2-7
d_call: .
v_call: TRBV2
clone_size: .
cdr3_aa: CASSAGGARYEQYF
cdr3_nt: TGTGCCAGCAGTGCCGGAGGGGCCCGCTACGAGCAGTACTTC

j_call: TRBJ2-2
d_call: .
v_call: TRBV7-3
clone_size: .
cdr3_aa: CASSSSGTHTRNTGELFF
cdr3_nt: TGTGCCAGCAGCTCCTCCGGGACACATACTCGCAACACCGGGGAGCTGTTTTTT

j_call: TRBJ2-7
d_call: .
v_call: TRBV6-5
clone_size: .
cdr3_aa: CASSGPPHPYEQYF
cdr3_nt: TGTGCCAGCAGTGGGCCCCCGCACCCCTACGAGCAGTACTTC

j_call: TRBJ2-1
d_call: .
v_call: TRBV4-3
clone_size: .
cdr3_aa: CASSQDSARGNEQFF
cdr3_nt: TGCGCCAGCAGCCAAGATTCGGCTAGAGGCAATGAGCAGTTCTTC

j_call: TRBJ2-3
d_call: TRBD1
v_call: TRBV13
clone_size: .
cdr3_aa: CASSLGTGSDTQYF
cdr3_nt: TGTGCCAGCAGCTTAGGGACAGGGTCAGATACGCAGTATTTT

j_call: TRBJ1-5
d_call: .
v_call: TRBV27
clone_size: .
cdr3_aa: CASSETWENSNQPQHF
cdr3_nt: TGTGCCAGCTCTGAAACATGGGAGAATAGCAATCAGCCCCAGCATTTT

j_call: TRBJ2-7
d_call: TRBD1
v_call: TRBV5-1
clone_size: few
cdr3_aa: CASSLGNRGQDEQYF
cdr3_nt: TGCGCCAGCAGCTTGGGGAACAGGGGGCAGGACGAGCAGTACTTC

j_call: TRBJ2-6
d_call: .
v_call: TRBV11-2
clone_size: few
cdr3_aa: CASSLQGSGANVLTF
cdr3_nt: TGTGCCAGCAGCTTGCAGGGCTCTGGGGCCAACGTCCTGACTTTC

j_call: TRBJ2-3
d_call: .
v_call: TRBV11-2
clone_size: .
cdr3_aa: CASSDGWGTDTQYF
cdr3_nt: TGTGCCAGCAGCGACGGGTGGGGCACAGATACGCAGTATTTT

j_call: TRBJ2-5
d_call: .
v_call: TRBV27
clone_size: .
cdr3_aa: CASNPLGPGETQYF
cdr3_nt: TGTGCCAGCAACCCCCTGGGTCCGGGGGAGACCCAGTACTTC

j_call: TRBJ2-1
d_call: TRBD2
v_call: TRBV11-3
clone_size: .
cdr3_aa: CASSLGLEQFF
cdr3_nt: TGTGCCAGCAGCTTGGGACTAGAGCAGTTCTTC

j_call: TRBJ1-5
d_call: .
v_call: TRBV30
clone_size: once
cdr3_aa: CAWNRDSNQPQHF
cdr3_nt: TGTGCCTGGAACAGGGATAGCAATCAGCCCCAGCATTTT

j_call: TRBJ1-5
d_call: .
v_call: TRBV18
clone_size: once
cdr3_aa: CASSPGRGVDQPQHF
cdr3_nt: TGTGCCAGCTCACCAGGACGGGGGGTTGATCAGCCCCAGCATTTT

j_call: TRBJ2-4
d_call: TRBD1
v_call: TRBV9
clone_size: .
cdr3_aa: CASSAGDRQNIQYF
cdr3_nt: TGTGCCAGCAGCGCCGGGGACAGGCAAAACATTCAGTACTTC

j_call: TRBJ1-5
d_call: TRBD1
v_call: TRBV5-6
clone_size: .
cdr3_aa: CASSSQGAREYQPQHF
cdr3_nt: TGTGCCAGCAGCTCACAGGGGGCTCGGGAATATCAGCCCCAGCATTTT

j_call: TRBJ1-1
d_call: .
v_call: TRBV6-1
clone_size: .
cdr3_aa: CASIRRGGNTEAFF
cdr3_nt: TGTGCCAGCATCCGAAGGGGCGGGAACACTGAAGCTTTCTTT

j_call: TRBJ2-3
d_call: TRBD2
v_call: TRBV6-4
clone_size: .
cdr3_aa: CASSVSGGATDTQYF
cdr3_nt: TGTGCCAGCAGTGTTAGCGGGGGGGCCACAGATACGCAGTATTTT

j_call: TRBJ2-3
d_call: TRBD2
v_call: TRBV9
clone_size: .
cdr3_aa: CASSVTSGGTDTQYF
cdr3_nt: TGTGCCAGCAGCGTGACTAGCGGGGGTACAGATACGCAGTATTTT

j_call: TRBJ1-1
d_call: TRBD1
v_call: TRBV7-2
clone_size: .
cdr3_aa: CASSLDRGRGNTEAFF
cdr3_nt: TGTGCCAGCAGCTTAGACAGGGGTAGGGGGAACACTGAAGCTTTCTTT

j_call: TRBJ2-1
d_call: TRBD2
v_call: TRBV5-4
clone_size: once
cdr3_aa: CASSLGTGEVAGLNEQFF
cdr3_nt: TGTGCCAGCAGCTTGGGGACTGGGGAGGTAGCGGGGCTCAATGAGCAGTTCTTC

j_call: TRBJ1-2
d_call: .
v_call: TRBV5-5
clone_size: many
cdr3_aa: CASSWGEGTHARHYGYTF
cdr3_nt: TGTGCCAGCAGCTGGGGCGAGGGGACCCACGCTCGTCACTATGGCTACACCTTC

j_call: TRBJ2-7
d_call: TRBD2
v_call: TRBV2
clone_size: .
cdr3_aa: CASSEGLAASYEQYF
cdr3_nt: TGTGCCAGCAGTGAAGGGCTAGCGGCCTCCTACGAGCAGTACTTC

j_call: TRBJ2-7
d_call: .
v_call: TRBV25-1
clone_size: few
cdr3_aa: CASSEAYEQYF
cdr3_nt: TGTGCCAGCAGTGAGGCGTACGAGCAGTACTTC

j_call: TRBJ2-3
d_call: .
v_call: TRBV29-1
clone_size: .
cdr3_aa: CSGGAAPDTQYF
cdr3_nt: TGCAGCGGGGGGGCCGCCCCAGATACGCAGTATTTT

j_call: TRBJ2-2
d_call: .
v_call: TRBV6-5
clone_size: .
cdr3_aa: CASSYWTGNTGELFF
cdr3_nt: TGTGCCAGCAGTTACTGGACCGGGAACACCGGGGAGCTGTTTTTT

j_call: TRBJ2-7
d_call: .
v_call: TRBV5-6
clone_size: once
cdr3_aa: CASSLAAREDHEQYF
cdr3_nt: TGTGCCAGCAGCTTGGCCGCGAGAGAAGACCACGAGCAGTACTTC

j_call: TRBJ1-2
d_call: .
v_call: TRBV14
clone_size: .
cdr3_aa: CASSQVSGPTRNGYTF
cdr3_nt: TGTGCCAGCAGCCAAGTTTCTGGTCCCACTAGGAATGGCTACACCTTC

j_call: TRBJ2-7
d_call: .
v_call: TRBV5-1
clone_size: .
cdr3_aa: CASSFSGSYEQYF
cdr3_nt: TGCGCCAGCAGCTTCTCAGGTAGCTACGAGCAGTACTTC

j_call: TRBJ1-5
d_call: .
v_call: TRBV6-6
clone_size: once
cdr3_aa: CASSYSPEGNQPQHF
cdr3_nt: TGTGCCAGCAGTTACTCACCGGAGGGCAATCAGCCCCAGCATTTT

j_call: TRBJ2-3
d_call: TRBD2
v_call: TRBV4-2
clone_size: .
cdr3_aa: CASSQGAAGGLDTQYF
cdr3_nt: TGTGCCAGCAGCCAAGGAGCCGCGGGGGGGCTGGATACGCAGTATTTT

j_call: TRBJ2-5
d_call: .
v_call: TRBV27
clone_size: .
cdr3_aa: CASSLFGMDETQYF
cdr3_nt: TGTGCCAGCAGTTTATTTGGGATGGATGAGACCCAGTACTTC

j_call: TRBJ1-1
d_call: .
v_call: TRBV6-1
clone_size: .
cdr3_aa: CASRKTEAFF
cdr3_nt: TGTGCCAGCAGGAAGACAGAAGCTTTCTTT

j_call: TRBJ2-7
d_call: .
v_call: TRBV27
clone_size: .
cdr3_aa: CASSLAGTYEQYF
cdr3_nt: TGTGCCAGCAGTTTGGCAGGAACCTACGAGCAGTACTTC

j_call: TRBJ2-7
d_call: TRBD1
v_call: TRBV7-6
clone_size: .
cdr3_aa: CASSPTGGNEQYF
cdr3_nt: TGTGCCAGCAGCCCGACAGGGGGGAACGAGCAGTACTTC

j_call: TRBJ2-7
d_call: .
v_call: TRBV29-1
clone_size: .
cdr3_aa: CSVCLPTEGSYEQYF
cdr3_nt: TGCAGCGTGTGCTTACCAACGGAAGGTTCCTACGAGCAGTACTTC

j_call: TRBJ1-1
d_call: .
v_call: TRBV5-6
clone_size: .
cdr3_aa: CASSLSSRASGAFF
cdr3_nt: TGTGCCAGCAGCTTGAGTAGTAGGGCTTCGGGAGCTTTCTTT

j_call: TRBJ1-2
d_call: .
v_call: TRBV2
clone_size: .
cdr3_aa: CASSATGSNYGYTF
cdr3_nt: TGTGCCAGCAGTGCAACAGGGTCCAACTATGGCTACACCTTC

j_call: TRBJ1-5
d_call: .
v_call: TRBV13
clone_size: .
cdr3_aa: CASSRGLGNQPQHF
cdr3_nt: TGTGCCAGCAGCAGAGGACTCGGCAATCAGCCCCAGCATTTT

j_call: TRBJ1-1
d_call: .
v_call: TRBV5-1
clone_size: .
cdr3_aa: CASSEGDVNTEAFF
cdr3_nt: TGCGCCAGCAGCGAAGGGGACGTGAACACTGAAGCTTTCTTT